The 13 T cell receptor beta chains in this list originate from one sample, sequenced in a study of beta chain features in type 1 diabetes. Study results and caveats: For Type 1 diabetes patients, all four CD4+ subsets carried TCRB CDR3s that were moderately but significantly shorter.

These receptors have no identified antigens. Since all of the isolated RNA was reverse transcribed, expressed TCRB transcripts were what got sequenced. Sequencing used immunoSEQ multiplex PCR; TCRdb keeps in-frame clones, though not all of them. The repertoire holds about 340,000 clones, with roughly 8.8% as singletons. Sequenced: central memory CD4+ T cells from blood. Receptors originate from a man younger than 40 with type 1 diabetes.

CDR3 in DNA: TGTGCCAGCAGTTACTCAGGGACTAGGGGGACCCAGTACTTC. It specifies CASSYSGTRGTQYF. The rearrangement joins TRBV6-6 to TRBJ2-5; TRBD2 aligns across 8 bases. Germline loops: CDR1 MNHNY, CDR2 SVGAGI (reference sequence). V lost 0 bases, J lost 7 bases, and 4 bases stayed unmatched. The CDR3 is 14 residues long.

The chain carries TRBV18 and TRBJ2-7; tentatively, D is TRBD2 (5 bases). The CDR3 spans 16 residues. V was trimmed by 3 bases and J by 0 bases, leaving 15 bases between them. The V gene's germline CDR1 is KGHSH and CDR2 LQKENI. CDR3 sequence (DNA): TGTGCCAGCTCACCGAAACGACTAAGAAACTCCTACGAGCAGTACTTC. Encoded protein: CASSPKRLRNSYEQYF.

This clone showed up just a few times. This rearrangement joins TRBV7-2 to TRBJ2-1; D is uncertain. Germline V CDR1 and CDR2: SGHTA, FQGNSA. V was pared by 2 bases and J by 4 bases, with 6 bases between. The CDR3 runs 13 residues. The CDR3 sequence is CASSLNTYNEQFF. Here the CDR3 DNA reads TGTGCCAGCAGCTTAAACACTTACAATGAGCAGTTCTTC.

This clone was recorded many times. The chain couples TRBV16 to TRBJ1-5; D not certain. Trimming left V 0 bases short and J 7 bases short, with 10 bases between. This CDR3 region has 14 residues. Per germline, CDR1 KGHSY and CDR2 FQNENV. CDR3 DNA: TGTGCCAGCAGCCAATCCGCCCATGCCCAGCCCCAGCATTTT. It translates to CASSQSAHAQPQHF.

CDR3 DNA: TGCGCCAGCAGCCACAGGGGGCGGGATGAAAAACTGTTTTTT. Translating gives CASSHRGRDEKLFF. The V call is TRBV5-1, the J call TRBJ1-4; the match to TRBD1 covers 9 bases. The CDR3 spans 14 residues. Germline-derived CDR1 and CDR2 are SGHRS and YFSETQ. The V segment lost 4 bases and the J segment 6 bases; nucleotides outside the gene matches: 4.

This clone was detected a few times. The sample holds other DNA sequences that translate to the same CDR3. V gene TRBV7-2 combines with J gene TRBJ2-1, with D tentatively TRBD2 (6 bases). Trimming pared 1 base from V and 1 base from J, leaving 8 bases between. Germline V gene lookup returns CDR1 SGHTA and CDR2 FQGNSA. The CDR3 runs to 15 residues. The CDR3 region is CASSLVGGSYNEQFF. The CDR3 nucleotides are TGTGCCAGCAGCTTAGTCGGGGGATCCTACAATGAGCAGTTCTTC.

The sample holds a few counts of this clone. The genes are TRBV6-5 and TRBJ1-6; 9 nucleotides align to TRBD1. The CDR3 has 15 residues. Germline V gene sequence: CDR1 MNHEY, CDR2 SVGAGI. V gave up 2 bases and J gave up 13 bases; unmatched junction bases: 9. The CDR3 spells CASSYGGQGAFPLHF. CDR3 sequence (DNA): TGTGCCAGCAGTTACGGGGGACAGGGCGCTTTCCCCCTCCACTTT.

For the CDR3, the DNA is TGCGCCAGCAGCCAAGTACAGAGTGGAGAAAAACTGTTTTTT. It yields the protein CASSQVQSGEKLFF. V and J are TRBV4-3 and TRBJ1-4, with unresolved D. With 1 base removed from V and 8 bases from J, the gap between germline ends came to 11 bases. Per the germline V gene, CDR1 is LGHNA and CDR2 is YSLEER. There are 14 residues in the CDR3.

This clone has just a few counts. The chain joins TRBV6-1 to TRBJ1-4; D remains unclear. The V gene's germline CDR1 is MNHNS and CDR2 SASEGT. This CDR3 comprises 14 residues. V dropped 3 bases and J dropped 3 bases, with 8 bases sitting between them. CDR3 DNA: TGTGCCAGCAGTGACGGAGGAGCTAATGAAAAACTGTTTTTT. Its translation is CASSDGGANEKLFF.

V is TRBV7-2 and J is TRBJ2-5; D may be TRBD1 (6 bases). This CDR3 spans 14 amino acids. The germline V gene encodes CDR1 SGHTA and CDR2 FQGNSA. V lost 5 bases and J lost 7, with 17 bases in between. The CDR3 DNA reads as TGTGCCAGCAGCCCGCGAACAGGGTCCGTGACCCAGTACTTC. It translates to CASSPRTGSVTQYF.

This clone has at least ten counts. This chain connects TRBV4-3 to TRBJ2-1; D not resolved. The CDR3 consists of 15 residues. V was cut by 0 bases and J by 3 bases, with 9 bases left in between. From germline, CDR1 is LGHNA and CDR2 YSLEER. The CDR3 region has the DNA TGCGCCAGCAGCCAAGATCTCCCAGTCTACAATGAGCAGTTCTTC. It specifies CASSQDLPVYNEQFF.

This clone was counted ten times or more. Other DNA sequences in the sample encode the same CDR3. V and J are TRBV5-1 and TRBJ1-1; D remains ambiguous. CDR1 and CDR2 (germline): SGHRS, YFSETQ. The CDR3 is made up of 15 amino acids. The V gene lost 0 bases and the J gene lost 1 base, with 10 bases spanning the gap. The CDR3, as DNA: TGCGCCAGCAGCTTGGGTGGTAGAAAGAACACTGAAGCTTTCTTT. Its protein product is CASSLGGRKNTEAFF.

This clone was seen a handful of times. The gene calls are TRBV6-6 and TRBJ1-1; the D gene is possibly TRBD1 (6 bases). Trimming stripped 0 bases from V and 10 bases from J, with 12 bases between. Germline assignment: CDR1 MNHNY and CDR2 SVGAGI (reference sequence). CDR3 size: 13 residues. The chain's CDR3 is CASSYSDSARAFF. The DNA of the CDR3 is TGTGCCAGCAGTTACTCGGACAGTGCTAGAGCTTTCTTT.